A single sample gave rise to the 25 T cell receptor beta chains below, sequenced in a study of cytomegalovirus exposure and HLA in healthy donors. PCR amplification relied on 60 Vbeta primers (plus 13 Jbeta primers). The method was immunoSEQ multiplex PCR; TCRdb's version includes in-frame clones alone and lacks a portion of them. The data hold 150,000 or so clones, with 75% observed a single time. The sequencing input was PBMCs. Source of these receptors: a man aged 25 to 40 in good health and CMV-seronegative.

This clone was observed a few times. This rearrangement joins TRBV19 to TRBJ1-2; 11 bases line up with TRBD1. The V gene end was trimmed by 9 bases and the J gene end by 5 bases; junction bases not matched to a gene: 17. The CDR3 spans 17 residues. Germline V gene data show CDR1 as LNHDA and CDR2 as SQIVND (reference sequence). The CDR3 region is CASHPYGQGAIGYGYTF. The CDR3 DNA reads as TGTGCCAGCCATCCTTACGGACAGGGGGCAATTGGGTATGGCTACACCTTC.

The genes are TRBV7-6 and TRBJ2-7; 9 nucleotides line up with TRBD1. This CDR3 contains 16 residues. Germline lookup yields CDR1 SGHVS and CDR2 FNYEAQ. V was pared by 4 bases and J by 3 bases, with 10 bases of the junction left unmatched. CDR3 sequence reads: CASSSYPGTGNYEQYF. The CDR3 region has the DNA TGTGCCAGCAGCTCCTACCCTGGGACAGGGAACTACGAGCAGTACTTC. The full variable domain, with the rest looked up from reference TRBV7-6 and TRBJ2-7, is GAGVSQSPRYKVTKRGQDVALRCDPISGHVSLYWYRQALGQGPEFLTYFNYEAQQDKSGLPNDRFSAERPEGSISTLTIQRTEQRDSAMYRCASSSYPGTGNYEQYFGPGTRLTVT.

V gene TRBV19 combines with J gene TRBJ2-7; 7 bases are a match to TRBD2. Germline V gene sequence: CDR1 LNHDA, CDR2 SQIVND (reference sequence). The V and J ends lost 4 bases and 6 bases, in that order; junction bases with no gene match: 15. The CDR3 spans 16 residues. CDR3 in DNA: TGTGCCAGTAGTAGGCTAGCGGAGGACCCTAGTGGCGAGCAGTACTTC. Protein product: CASSRLAEDPSGEQYF.

This clone occurred a few times. V and J are TRBV5-4 and TRBJ2-3, with D unresolved. V lost 5 bases and J 6 bases, leaving 7 bases between the germline ends. CDR3 size: 11 residues. Germline CDR1 reads SGHNT; CDR2 reads YYREEE (reference sequence). The CDR3 protein is CASRSEDTQYF. CDR3 DNA sequence: TGTGCCAGCAGATCTGAGGATACGCAGTATTTT.

The V call is TRBV5-1, the J call TRBJ2-7, with D possibly matching TRBD1 (5 bases). V was clipped by 0 bases and J by 2 bases, with 9 bases between them. This CDR3 is 14 amino acids long. Germline values: CDR1 SGHRS, CDR2 YFSETQ. This chain's CDR3 is CASSLEGQPYEQYF. Here the CDR3 DNA reads TGCGCCAGCAGCTTGGAGGGGCAGCCCTACGAGCAGTACTTC. Complete variable domain (other parts from reference TRBV5-1 and TRBJ2-7): KAGVTQTPRYLIKTRGQQVTLSCSPISGHRSVSWYQQTPGQGLQFLFEYFSETQRNKGNFPGRFSGRQFSNSRSEMNVSTLELGDSALYLCASSLEGQPYEQYFGPGTRLTVT.

This chain joins TRBV28 and TRBJ1-1; weak D call: TRBD1 (5 bases). Looked up from germline, CDR1 is MDHEN and CDR2 is SYDVKM. The CDR3 runs to 13 residues. The V end lost 3 bases, the J end lost 12 bases, and 17 bases lay between the germline ends. CDR3 region: CASSLRLEDTPFF. CDR3 DNA sequence: TGTGCCAGCAGTTTGAGACTTGAGGACACACCTTTCTTT. The variable domain in full, completed from reference TRBV28 and TRBJ1-1, reads DVKVTQSSRYLVKRTGEKVFLECVQDMDHENMFWYRQDPGLGLRLIYFSYDVKMKEKGDIPEGYSVSREKKERFSLILESASTNQTSMYLCASSLRLEDTPFFGQGTRLTVV.

This clone was counted a single time. This rearrangement joins TRBV7-2 to TRBJ2-1, with 7 bases lining up with TRBD2. The junction had 1 base not matched to a gene; V was cut back by 7 bases and J by 7 bases. Germline CDR1 reads SGHTA; CDR2 reads FQGNSA. CDR3 length: 11 amino acids. DNA of the CDR3: TGTGCCAGCATCGGGGGGAATGAGCAGTTCTTC. Its protein product is CASIGGNEQFF.

V gene TRBV18 combines with J gene TRBJ2-1; 8 nucleotides match TRBD1. V dropped 8 bases and J dropped 6; count of bases not matched to a gene: 12. The CDR3 contains 15 residues. Germline lookup yields CDR1 KGHSH and CDR2 LQKENI. CDR3 DNA sequence: TGTGCCAGCGCGGTAGGACAGGGATGGGGCAATGAGCAGTTCTTC. Its translation is CASAVGQGWGNEQFF. The variable domain in full, with the rest retrieved from reference TRBV18 and TRBJ2-1, is NAGVMQNPRHLVRRRGQEARLRCSPMKGHSHVYWYRQLPEEGLKFMVYLQKENIIDESGMPKERFSAEFPKEGPSILRIQQVVRGDSAAYFCASAVGQGWGNEQFFGPGTRLTVL.

In this sample, this clone turned up a few times. The V and J genes are TRBV2 and TRBJ2-4, with 8 nucleotides matching TRBD1. Germline CDR1 is SNHLY and CDR2 is FYNNEI. The V gene end was trimmed by 4 bases and the J gene end by 12 bases; junction bases not matched to a gene: 14. The CDR3 sequence is 15 residues long. The CDR3 region is CASSVRQGAWDSQYF. The CDR3 region has the DNA TGTGCCAGCAGTGTCCGGCAGGGGGCGTGGGACAGTCAGTACTTC.

The chain links TRBV6-5 to TRBJ1-1, with unresolved D. V was cut by 5 bases and J by 5 bases, with 12 bases left in between. The CDR3 has 13 residues. From germline, CDR1 is MNHEY and CDR2 SVGAGI. The CDR3 nucleotides are TGTGCCAGCAGTCACGGAAGGCGGACTGAAGCTTTCTTT. It encodes CASSHGRRTEAFF.

The chain employs TRBV5-1 and TRBJ2-2; perhaps TRBD1 as D (5 bases). CDR1 is SGHRS and CDR2 is YFSETQ in the germline V gene. V dropped 1 base and J dropped 7 bases, with 20 bases sitting between them. This CDR3 is 17 amino acids long. The CDR3 DNA reads TGCGCCAGCAGCTTGTATGTCGGACAAGATCATCGCGGGGAGCTGTTTTTT. Protein: CASSLYVGQDHRGELFF.

J is TRBJ2-7 and V is TRBV19; 7 nucleotides match TRBD1. Germline lookup yields CDR1 LNHDA and CDR2 SQIVND (reference sequence). With V trimmed by 3 bases and J by 3 bases, 5 bases remained unmatched. This CDR3 is 14 amino acids long. The CDR3 reads CASSMGQQGYEQYF. CDR3 DNA: TGTGCCAGTAGTATGGGACAGCAAGGCTACGAGCAGTACTTC. The variable domain in full, completed from reference TRBV19 and TRBJ2-7, reads DGGITQSPKYLFRKEGQNVTLSCEQNLNHDAMYWYRQDPGQGLRLIYYSQIVNDFQKGDIAEGYSVSREKKESFPLTVTSAQKNPTAFYLCASSMGQQGYEQYFGPGTRLTVT.

This chain joins TRBV11-3 and TRBJ2-1; D is unclear. V gave up 3 bases and J gave up 8 bases, with 14 bases separating them. Looked up from germline, CDR1 is SGHNT and CDR2 is YENEEA. The CDR3 loop spans 14 amino acids. The CDR3 reads CASSLSAEWDEQFF. CDR3 nucleotide sequence: TGTGCCAGCAGCTTGTCGGCGGAATGGGATGAGCAGTTCTTC. The full variable domain, completed using reference TRBV11-3 and TRBJ2-1, is EAGVVQSPRYKIIEKKQPVAFWCNPISGHNTLYWYLQNLGQGPELLIRYENEEAVDDSQLPKDRFSAERLKGVDSTLKIQPAELGDSAVYLCASSLSAEWDEQFFGPGTRLTVL.

This clone showed up just a few times. One end of the junction fails to match germline, which may point to a read error. The rearrangement uses TRBV30 and TRBJ2-1, with no clear D. CDR1 and CDR2 (germline): GTSNPN, SVGIG (reference sequence). The CDR3 length is 13 residues. CDR3: CACENTPTNGQFF. The CDR3, as DNA: TGTGCCTGCGAAAACACCCCAACCAATGGGCAGTTCTTC.

This chain links TRBV5-4 with TRBJ1-5; 11 nucleotides agree with TRBD1. Losses at the gene ends were 4 bases for V and 6 bases for J; bases not matched to a gene: 6. The CDR3 contains 15 residues. Germline V CDR1 and CDR2: SGHNT, YYREEE (reference sequence). Here the CDR3 reads CASSQDRGLSQPQHF. In DNA, the CDR3 is TGTGCCAGCAGCCAGGACAGGGGGCTGAGTCAGCCCCAGCATTTT.

This clone has more than one count but fewer than ten. V is TRBV27 and J is TRBJ2-2, with 8 bases identical to TRBD1. Trimming cost V 1 base and J 5 bases; bases outside gene matches: 0. CDR1 MNHEY and CDR2 SMNVEV come from the germline V gene (reference sequence). CDR3 length: 14 amino acids. In DNA, the CDR3 is TGTGCCAGCAGTTTATACAGGGGGACCGGGGAGCTGTTTTTT. It codes for CASSLYRGTGELFF.

In DNA form, the CDR3 reads TGTGCCAGTAGTCCCCGGCCGGGGAGAGTCTACGAGCAGTACTTC. Translating it yields CASSPRPGRVYEQYF. The chain links TRBV19 to TRBJ2-7; a weak D match, TRBD2 (5 bases). This CDR3 region has 15 residues. Germline V gene data show CDR1 as LNHDA and CDR2 as SQIVND (reference sequence). Trimming pared 5 bases from V and 3 bases from J, leaving 17 bases between.

The chain is built from TRBV7-6 and TRBJ1-6; D ambiguous. CDR1 and CDR2 (germline): SGHVS, FNYEAQ. Deletions cut 2 bases from V and 7 bases from J, with 12 bases between. CDR3 length: 15 residues. CDR3 sequence (DNA): TGTGCCAGCAGCTTACGGGGTTCAGAGAATTCACCCCTCCACTTT. Translation gives CASSLRGSENSPLHF.

The chain combines TRBV7-8 with TRBJ1-5; no definite D call. Germline-derived CDR1 and CDR2 are SGHVS and FQNEAQ. Trimming stripped 1 base from V and 0 bases from J, with 19 bases between. The CDR3 extends over 19 amino acids. CDR3 region: CASSLVYGLQEGSNQPQHF. CDR3 DNA: TGTGCCAGCAGCTTAGTTTACGGACTCCAAGAGGGTAGCAATCAGCCCCAGCATTTT.

This rearrangement joins TRBV28 to TRBJ2-1; weak D call: TRBD2 (5 bases). The germline gives CDR1 MDHEN, CDR2 SYDVKM. V dropped 6 bases and J dropped 4 bases, with 19 bases sitting between them. This CDR3 contains 16 residues. DNA of the CDR3: TGTGCCAGCAGGACTCCGGGGTCCGACTCGTACAATGAGCAGTTCTTC. The encoded protein is CASRTPGSDSYNEQFF. The full variable domain, in which reference TRBV28 and TRBJ2-1 provide the parts outside the CDR3, is DVKVTQSSRYLVKRTGEKVFLECVQDMDHENMFWYRQDPGLGLRLIYFSYDVKMKEKGDIPEGYSVSREKKERFSLILESASTNQTSMYLCASRTPGSDSYNEQFFGPGTRLTVL.

The chain employs TRBV19 and TRBJ2-7, with 8 bases fitting TRBD2. The ends lost 8 bases at V and 6 bases at J; junction bases unmatched: 9. The CDR3 is 13 residues long. Germline loops: CDR1 LNHDA, CDR2 SQIVND (reference sequence). Here the CDR3 DNA reads TGTGCCAGTTCGCGGGAGGTCTCGAGCGAGCAGTACTTC. It is translated as CASSREVSSEQYF.

This clone was seen a few times. V is TRBV13 and J is TRBJ2-7; TRBD1 is a possible D gene (6 bases). In germline, CDR1 is PRHDT, CDR2 FYEKMQ (reference sequence). The V end lost 2 bases, the J end lost 2 bases, and 7 bases lay between the germline ends. The CDR3 consists of 13 residues. CDR3: CASSLNRAYEQYF. CDR3 nucleotides: TGTGCCAGCAGCTTAAACAGGGCCTACGAGCAGTACTTC.

The rearrangement links TRBV7-9 to TRBJ2-1, with unresolved D. Germline V lookup: CDR1 SEHNR, CDR2 FQNEAQ (reference sequence). The ends were cut back, 1 base at V and 6 bases at J, with 7 bases in the middle. The CDR3 loop spans 13 amino acids. CDR3: CASSLGALNEQFF. Written as DNA, the CDR3 is TGTGCCAGCAGCTTAGGGGCCCTCAATGAGCAGTTCTTC. Variable domain in full (rest from reference TRBV7-9 and TRBJ2-1): DTGVSQNPRHKITKRGQNVTFRCDPISEHNRLYWYRQTLGQGPEFLTYFQNEAQLEKSRLLSDRFSAERPKGSFSTLEIQRTEQGDSAMYLCASSLGALNEQFFGPGTRLTVL.

This clone was counted a few times. DNA of the CDR3: TGCGCCAGCAGCCAAGATGGGTTGACAGGGATGCCCCGAGGAACTAATGAAAAACTGTTTTTT. It is translated as CASSQDGLTGMPRGTNEKLFF. The chain links TRBV4-1 to TRBJ1-4, with 7 bases matching TRBD1. Germline CDR1 reads MGHRA; CDR2 reads YSYEKL. The CDR3 runs 21 residues. Trimming at V came to 0 bases and at J to 1 base, leaving 17 bases not matched to a gene.

The chain uses TRBV6-1 and TRBJ2-3; the D gene is possibly TRBD1 (6 bases). Trimming stripped 3 bases from V and 6 bases from J, with 16 bases between. The CDR3 is 15 residues long. Germline V gene data show CDR1 as MNHNS and CDR2 as SASEGT. For the CDR3, the DNA is TGTGCCAGCAGTGACCAGGGGATAGGCTCCGATACGCAGTATTTT. Protein sequence: CASSDQGIGSDTQYF.